This T cell receptor (beta chain) was recovered during a study of regulatory T cells in long-lasting Graves disease. Overall study findings and caveats: Persistent disease favored TRBV28, TRBJ1-2 and TRBJ2-5.

Indicated time point: newly diagnosed GD, antithyroid drugs for less than 3 months. PBMC-extracted RNA yielded the TCR library. EDTA tubes were used for drawing nine milliliters of peripheral blood. Construction of TCR beta libraries relied on iRepertoire HTBI primers and on Arm-PCR targeting CDR3 regions. In TCRdb, the multiplex PCR reads were re-called with MiXCR into one record per CDR3 protein. The data hold about 240,000 distinct CDR3 sequences, with 20% to 25% observed a single time. This CDR3 is 15 amino acids long. Germline V gene data show CDR1 as MNHNS and CDR2 as SASEGT. V was pared by 6 bases and J by 4 bases, with 7 bases of the junction left unmatched. This clonotype was counted at least ten times. What it binds is unknown.

The TCR was taken from a female donor with Graves disease. The rearrangement uses TRBV6-1 and TRBJ2-1; TRBD2 aligns across 9 bases. This specimen consisted of peripheral blood mononuclear cells (PBMCs), obtained at new diagnosis, from a patient treated with antithyroid drugs. For the CDR3, the DNA is TGTGCCAGCAGCCGTCTAGCGGGAACTTACAATGAGCAGTTCTTC. Translated: CASSRLAGTYNEQFF.